This T cell receptor (beta chain) appears in the sequencing data of a study of neoadjuvant anti-PD-1 for oral cavity cancer. Study-wide context: Patients without progression got a fourth dose around day 43.

Study-level findings and limits: Each response group had just a few patients in TCR analyses.

Turning to this clone: Its target is not known.

The repertoire was sequenced with immunoSEQ multiplex PCR; TCRdb's copy has only in-frame clones and lacks some. This table has 50,000 to 65,000 clones, around four fifths appearing once. This specimen was PBMCs, taken before nivolumab (anti-PD-1) treatment. The TCR sequence derives from a person aged 40-85 years with oral cavity squamous cell carcinoma.

DNA of the CDR3: TGTGCCAGCAGTTTCCCCCCTGGGGCCAACGTCCTGACTTTC. Encoded protein: CASSFPPGANVLTF. The chain recombines TRBV28 with TRBJ2-6; no reliable D call. The V end was cut by 3 bases, the J end by 2 bases, with 5 bases between. The germline CDR1 and CDR2 sequences are MDHEN and SYDVKM. The CDR3 is 14 amino acids.